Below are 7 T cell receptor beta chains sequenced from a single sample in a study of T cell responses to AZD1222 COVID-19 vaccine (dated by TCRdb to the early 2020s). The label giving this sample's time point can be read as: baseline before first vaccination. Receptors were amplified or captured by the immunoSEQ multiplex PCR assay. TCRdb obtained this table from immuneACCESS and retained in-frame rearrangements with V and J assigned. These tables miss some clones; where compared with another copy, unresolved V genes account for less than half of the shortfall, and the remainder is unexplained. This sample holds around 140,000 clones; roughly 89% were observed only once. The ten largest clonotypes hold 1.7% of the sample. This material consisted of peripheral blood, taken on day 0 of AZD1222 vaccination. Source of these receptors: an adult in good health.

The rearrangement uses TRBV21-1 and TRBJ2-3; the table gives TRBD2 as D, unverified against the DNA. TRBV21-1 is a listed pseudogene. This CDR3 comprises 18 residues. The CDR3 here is CASSKGGVAGVSTDTQYF. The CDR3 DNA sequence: TGTGCCAGCAGCAAAGGGGGAGTAGCGGGCGTTAGCACAGATACGCAGTATTTT.

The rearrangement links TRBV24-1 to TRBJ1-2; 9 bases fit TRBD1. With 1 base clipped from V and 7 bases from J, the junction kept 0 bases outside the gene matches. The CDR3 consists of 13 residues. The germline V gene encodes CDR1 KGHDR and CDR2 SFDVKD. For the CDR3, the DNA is TGTGCCACCAGTGATTTACAGGGGGCTGGCTACACCTTC. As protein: CATSDLQGAGYTF.

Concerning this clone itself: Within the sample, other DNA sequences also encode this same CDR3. The CDR3 reads CASSLGTSAYEQYF. The DNA for the CDR3 is TGCGCCAGCAGCTTGGGGACTAGCGCCTACGAGCAGTACTTC. V and J are TRBV5-1 and TRBJ2-7; TRBD2 matches 9 bases. The germline gives CDR1 SGHRS, CDR2 YFSETQ. The J segment lost 2 bases and the V segment lost 0 bases, leaving 0 bases of the junction unmatched. The CDR3 is 14 residues long. The whole variable domain, filled in from reference TRBV5-1 and TRBJ2-7, reads KAGVTQTPRYLIKTRGQQVTLSCSPISGHRSVSWYQQTPGQGLQFLFEYFSETQRNKGNFPGRFSGRQFSNSRSEMNVSTLELGDSALYLCASSLGTSAYEQYFGPGTRLTVT.

CDR3 nucleotide sequence: TGTGCCAGAACCCGACAGGGGGCTCGACAAGAGACCCAGTACTTC. Translating gives CARTRQGARQETQYF. V usage is TRBV7-5 and J usage is TRBJ2-5; the tabulated D call, TRBD1, remains unverified against the DNA. TRBV7-5 is given as a pseudogene. The CDR3 is made up of 15 amino acids.

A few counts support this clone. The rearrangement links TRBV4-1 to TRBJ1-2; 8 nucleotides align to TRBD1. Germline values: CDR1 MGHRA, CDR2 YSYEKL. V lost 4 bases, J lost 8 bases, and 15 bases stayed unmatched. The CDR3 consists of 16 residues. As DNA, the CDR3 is TGCGCCAGCAGCCGTGGCCTGGCCAGGGGGCCGCAAGGCTACACCTTC. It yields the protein CASSRGLARGPQGYTF.

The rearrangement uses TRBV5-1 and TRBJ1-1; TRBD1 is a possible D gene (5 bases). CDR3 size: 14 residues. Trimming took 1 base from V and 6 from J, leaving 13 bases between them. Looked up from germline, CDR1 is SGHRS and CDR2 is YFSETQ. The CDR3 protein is CASSLKGRGAEAFF. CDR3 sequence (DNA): TGCGCCAGCAGCTTGAAGGGGCGAGGCGCTGAAGCTTTCTTT.

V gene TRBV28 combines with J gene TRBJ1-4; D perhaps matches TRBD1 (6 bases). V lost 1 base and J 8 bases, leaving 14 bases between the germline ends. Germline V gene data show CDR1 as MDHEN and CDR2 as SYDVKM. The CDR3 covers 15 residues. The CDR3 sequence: CASSLLDSGDEKLFF. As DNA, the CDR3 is TGTGCCAGCAGTTTATTGGACAGCGGGGACGAAAAACTGTTTTTT.